Listed here is a single TCR beta chain. Its antigen remains unknown. The CDR3 extends over 15 amino acids. Trimming removed 3 bases from V and 7 bases from J; junction bases left unmatched: 9. Germline CDR1 reads SGDLS; CDR2 reads YYNGEE. MiXCR, run by TCRdb on the 5' RACE reads, gives a single entry per CDR3 protein. The table shows under 1 million distinct CDR3 sequences, with roughly an eighth occurring only once. This sample was included in a study of identical twins. Points from the study as a whole: Out-of-frame beta chain sequences displayed weaker excess sharing between twins. Cord blood beta clonotypes that were abundant carried fewer insertions, and memory repertoires showed no such trend.

These records were also assigned to another study, of yellow fever vaccine responses in identical twins.

The chain has TRBV9 and TRBJ2-1; 8 bases match TRBD2. The sequence was collected from a woman aged 18-29 years in good health. The source material was PBMCs. The CDR3 protein is CASSAGGPFGNEQFF. Written as DNA, the CDR3 is TGTGCCAGCAGCGCGGGAGGGCCTTTTGGAAATGAGCAGTTCTTC.